The 16 T cell receptor beta chains given below trace back to one sample, sequenced in a study of regulatory T cells in long-lasting Graves disease. Time point noted: persistent/refractory GD, antithyroid drugs over 5 years with positive TRAb. The TCR library used RNA extracted from PBMCs. Building the TCR beta libraries relied on iRepertoire HTBI primers, and CDR3 regions underwent Arm-PCR. TCRdb recomputed calls from the multiplex PCR reads with MiXCR, one row per CDR3 protein. The data show a few hundred thousand distinct CDR3 sequences, with approximately 22% seen just once and more than 13% held by the top ten. Specimen: peripheral blood mononuclear cells (PBMCs), collected when the disease was refractory, from a patient treated with antithyroid drugs. The origin of the receptors is a female donor with Graves disease.

V usage is TRBV27 and J usage is TRBJ2-3, with 10 bases matching TRBD2. Germline lookup yields CDR1 MNHEY and CDR2 SMNVEV (reference sequence). The V segment lost 6 bases and the J segment 6 bases; nucleotides outside the gene matches: 6. This CDR3 comprises 14 residues. Here the CDR3 reads CASSLAGVGDTQYF. CDR3 in DNA: TGTGCCAGCAGCCTAGCGGGAGTAGGTGATACGCAGTATTTT.

This clonotype was detected ten times or more. The V and J genes are TRBV19 and TRBJ1-2, with no clear D. This CDR3 has 14 amino acids. The germline V gene has CDR1 LNHDA and CDR2 SQIVND (reference sequence). Trimming stripped 4 bases from V and 5 bases from J, with 14 bases between. CDR3 protein: CASSNSRTSYGYTF. As DNA, the CDR3 is TGTGCCAGTAGTAATTCTCGGACGTCTTATGGCTACACCTTC.

This clonotype has ten or more counts. The V and J genes are TRBV12-3 or TRBV12-4 and TRBJ1-3; D is unresolved. Trimming removed 4 bases from V and 4 bases from J, with 8 bases in between. The CDR3 loop spans 13 amino acids. CDR3 in DNA: TGTGCCAGCAGTTCAGGAGCGGGAAACACCATATATTTT. This gives the protein CASSSGAGNTIYF.

Turning to this clonotype: No conserved phenylalanine or tryptophan is present at the end of the CDR3, so a read error is the likely explanation. The chain links TRBV6-2 or TRBV6-3 to TRBJ1-2; TRBD1 is a possible D gene (6 bases). Germline V gives CDR1 MNHEY, CDR2 SVGEGT. Trimming removed 6 bases at V and 5 bases at J, with 19 bases between. The CDR3 extends over 15 amino acids. This CDR3 is CASSVGGHGIYGYTL. The DNA of the CDR3 is TGTGCCAGCAGCGTAGGGGGACACGGAATTTATGGCTACACCCTC.

Details on this clonotype: A much larger clone differs by one base, so this may be a read error. This chain uses TRBV6-2 or TRBV6-3 with TRBJ2-7; D might be TRBD1 (6 bases). V gave up 7 bases and J gave up 7 bases, with 14 bases separating them. Germline-derived CDR1 and CDR2 are MNHEY and SVGEGT. This CDR3 contains 12 residues. The DNA of the CDR3 is TGTGCCAGCAATGGCGAGAGGGGGGAGCAGTACTTC. It specifies CASNGERGEQYF.

The V call is TRBV12-3 or TRBV12-4, the J call TRBJ2-1; 10 bases match TRBD2. The junction had 5 bases not matched to a gene; V was cut back by 4 bases and J by 2 bases. CDR3 length equals 16 residues. CDR3 loop: CASSWQLAGPYNEQFF. The CDR3 region has the DNA TGTGCCAGCAGTTGGCAACTAGCGGGACCCTACAATGAGCAGTTCTTC.

Regarding this clonotype: A read error may produce the germline difference seen at one junction end. The V gene is TRBV7-9, the J gene TRBJ2-5, with 13 bases lining up with TRBD2. The CDR3 totals 11 residues. Germline CDR1 and CDR2: SEHNR and FQNEAQ (reference sequence). The CDR3 spells CASSGTSGDSF. The CDR3 DNA sequence: TGTGCCAGCAGTGGGACTAGCGGGGACAGCTTC.

The V and J genes are TRBV15 and TRBJ1-6; the D gene is possibly TRBD1 (6 bases). The CDR3 loop spans 14 amino acids. The V end was cut by 0 bases, the J end by 10 bases, with 10 bases between. The germline gives CDR1 LNHNV, CDR2 YYDKDF (reference sequence). The CDR3 reads CATSRDIQGSPLHF. The CDR3, as DNA: TGTGCCACCAGCAGAGATATTCAGGGGTCACCCCTCCACTTT. Full variable domain (missing parts from reference TRBV15 and TRBJ1-6): DAMVIQNPRYQVTQFGKPVTLSCSQTLNHNVMYWYQQKSSQAPKLLFHYYDKDFNNEADTPDNFQSRRPNTSFCFLDIRSPGLGDTAMYLCATSRDIQGSPLHFGNGTRLTVT.

On this clonotype: One base away lies a much larger clone, so this may be a sequencing read error. The chain combines TRBV7-9 with TRBJ2-5; tentatively, D is TRBD1 (6 bases). The CDR3 sequence is 12 residues long. CDR1 is SEHNR and CDR2 is FQNEAQ in the germline V gene (reference sequence). As DNA, the CDR3 is TGTGCCAGCTCAATCAGGGGAGAGACCCGGTACTTC. Protein: CASSIRGETRYF.

Ten or more counts support this clonotype. The chain joins TRBV13 to TRBJ2-7, with D unclear. V was shortened by 6 bases and J by 3 bases, with 12 bases between the two germline ends. The germline gives CDR1 PRHDT, CDR2 FYEKMQ (reference sequence). This CDR3 comprises 13 residues. CDR3 DNA sequence: TGTGCCAGCAGAATGACCCCCCACTACGAGCAGTACTTC. This codes for CASRMTPHYEQYF.

The rearrangement links TRBV24-1 to TRBJ2-5; D possibly corresponds to TRBD2 (6 bases). The CDR3 consists of 15 residues. Germline-derived CDR1 and CDR2 are KGHDR and SFDVKD. Trimming shortened V by 4 bases and J by 3 bases, and 14 bases separated the two germline ends. CDR3 sequence reads: CATSDGTGPKETQYF. Written as DNA, the CDR3 is TGTGCCACCAGTGACGGGACTGGGCCGAAAGAGACCCAGTACTTC.

The J gene is TRBJ2-1, the V gene TRBV9; D remains ambiguous. The V end was cut by 2 bases, the J end by 5 bases, with 5 bases between. The CDR3 consists of 12 residues. The germline V gene encodes CDR1 SGDLS and CDR2 YYNGEE. The CDR3 is CASSVTDNEQFF. In DNA form, the CDR3 reads TGTGCCAGCAGCGTTACGGACAATGAGCAGTTCTTC.

This clonotype was seen at least ten times. The chain combines TRBV20-1 with TRBJ1-1; D gene uncertain. The V gene's germline CDR1 is DFQATT and CDR2 SNEGSKA (reference sequence). Trimming stripped 2 bases from V and 1 base from J, with 5 bases between. The CDR3 is 12 residues long. CDR3 in amino acids: CSARITNTEAFF. The CDR3, as DNA: TGCAGTGCTAGAATAACGAACACTGAAGCTTTCTTT.

Concerning this clonotype: This may arise from a read error, as a much more abundant clone is one base away. The chain recombines TRBV12-3 or TRBV12-4 with TRBJ2-2, with D perhaps matching TRBD2 (6 bases). The CDR3 loop spans 14 amino acids. The CDR3 here is CASRSSENAGELFF. Here the CDR3 DNA reads TGTGCCAGCAGGTCTAGCGAGAACGCCGGGGAGCTGTTTTTT.

This clonotype was seen a few times. The chain has TRBV19 and TRBJ1-1; 7 bases are a match to TRBD1. Per the germline V gene, CDR1 is LNHDA and CDR2 is SQIVND (reference sequence). The CDR3 is 16 residues long. The ends lost 5 bases at V and 0 bases at J; junction bases unmatched: 9. The CDR3 DNA sequence: TGTGCCAGTAGTCCGTACCGGGACAGCCTGAACACTGAAGCTTTCTTT. Its translation: CASSPYRDSLNTEAFF. Supplemented by reference TRBV19 and TRBJ1-1, the full variable domain reads DGGITQSPKYLFRKEGQNVTLSCEQNLNHDAMYWYRQDPGQGLRLIYYSQIVNDFQKGDIAEGYSVSREKKESFPLTVTSAQKNPTAFYLCASSPYRDSLNTEAFFGQGTRLTVV.

This clonotype was observed a handful of times. The chain recombines TRBV7-8 with TRBJ2-5; D not resolved. Germline V gives CDR1 SGHVS, CDR2 FQNEAQ. Trimming left V 6 bases short and J 2 bases short, with 4 bases between. The CDR3 totals 11 residues. The CDR3 DNA follows: TGTGCCAGCAGGACACAAGAGACCCAGTACTTC. Amino acid sequence: CASRTQETQYF. The full variable domain, its missing parts supplied by reference TRBV7-8 and TRBJ2-5, is GAGVSQSPRYKVAKRGQDVALRCDPISGHVSLFWYQQALGQGPEFLTYFQNEAQLDKSGLPSDRFFAERPEGSVSTLKIQRTQQEDSAVYLCASRTQETQYFGPGTRLLVL.